This T cell receptor (beta chain) came from a study of blood T cell repertoires in COVID-19. Profiling relied on immunoSEQ multiplex PCR, and the TCRdb table lists in-frame clones only, not all of them. The repertoire holds approximately 51,000 clones, roughly 87% seen once, with over 5.5% in the top ten. Germline V gene data show CDR1 as SGHRS and CDR2 as YFSETQ. CDR3 length: 14 residues. Trimming at V came to 4 bases and at J to 6 bases, leaving 4 bases not matched to a gene. The chain employs TRBV5-1 and TRBJ1-4, with TRBD1 identical over 9 bases. The receptor's source is a man aged 50 or older with active COVID-19. Sequenced material: peripheral blood. The DNA of the CDR3 is TGCGCCAGCAGCCTGGGACAGGGAGATGAAAAACTGTTTTTT. Its protein is CASSLGQGDEKLFF.